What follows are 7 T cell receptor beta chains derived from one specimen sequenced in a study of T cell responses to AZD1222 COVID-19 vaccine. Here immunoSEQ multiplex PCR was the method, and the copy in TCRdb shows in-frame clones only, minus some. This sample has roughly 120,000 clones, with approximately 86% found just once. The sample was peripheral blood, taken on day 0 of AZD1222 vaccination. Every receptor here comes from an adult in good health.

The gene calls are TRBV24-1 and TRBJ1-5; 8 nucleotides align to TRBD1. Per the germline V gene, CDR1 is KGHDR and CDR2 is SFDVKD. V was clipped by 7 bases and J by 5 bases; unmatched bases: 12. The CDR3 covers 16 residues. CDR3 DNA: TGTGCCACCAGGACTAACCCGGACAGGGTCGATCAGCCCCAGCATTTT. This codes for CATRTNPDRVDQPQHF.

The CDR3 nucleotides read TGTGCCACCAGCCTCAGGGGTAATCAGCCCCAGCATTTT. Protein product: CATSLRGNQPQHF. The chain joins TRBV24-1 to TRBJ1-5, with TRBD1 as a possible D gene (6 bases). Deletions cut 7 bases from V and 4 bases from J, with 10 bases between. This CDR3 comprises 13 residues. Germline values: CDR1 KGHDR, CDR2 SFDVKD.

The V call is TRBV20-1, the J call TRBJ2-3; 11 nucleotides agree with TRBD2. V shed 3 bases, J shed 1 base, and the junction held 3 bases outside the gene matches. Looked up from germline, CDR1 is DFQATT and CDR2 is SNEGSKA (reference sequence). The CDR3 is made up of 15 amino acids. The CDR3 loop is CSASLAGGRTDTQYF. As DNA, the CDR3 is TGCAGTGCTAGTCTAGCGGGAGGACGCACAGATACGCAGTATTTT.

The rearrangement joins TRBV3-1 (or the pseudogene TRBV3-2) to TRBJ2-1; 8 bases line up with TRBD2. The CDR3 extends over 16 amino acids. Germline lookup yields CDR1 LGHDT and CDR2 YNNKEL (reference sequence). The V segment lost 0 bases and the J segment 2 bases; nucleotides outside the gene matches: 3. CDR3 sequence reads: CASSQEVAGTYNEQFF. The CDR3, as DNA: TGTGCCAGCAGCCAAGAGGTAGCGGGAACCTACAATGAGCAGTTCTTC.

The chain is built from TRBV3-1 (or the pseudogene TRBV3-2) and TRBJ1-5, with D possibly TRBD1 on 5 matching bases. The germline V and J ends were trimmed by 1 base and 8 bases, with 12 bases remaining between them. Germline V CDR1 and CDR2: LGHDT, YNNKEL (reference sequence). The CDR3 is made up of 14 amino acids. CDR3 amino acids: CASSQAQGLEPQHF. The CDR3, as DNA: TGTGCCAGCAGCCAAGCCCAGGGCCTAGAGCCCCAGCATTTT.

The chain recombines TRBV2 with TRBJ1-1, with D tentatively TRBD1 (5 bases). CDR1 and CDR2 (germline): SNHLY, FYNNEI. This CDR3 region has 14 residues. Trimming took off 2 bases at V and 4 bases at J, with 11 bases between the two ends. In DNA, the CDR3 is TGTGCCAGCAGTGAATTTCAGGGTCCCACTGAAGCTTTCTTT. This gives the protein CASSEFQGPTEAFF.

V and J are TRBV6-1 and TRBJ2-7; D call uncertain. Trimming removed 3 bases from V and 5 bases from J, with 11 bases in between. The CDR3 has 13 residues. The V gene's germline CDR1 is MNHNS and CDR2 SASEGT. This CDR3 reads CASSDGAEDEQYF. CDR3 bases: TGTGCCAGCAGTGATGGTGCTGAGGACGAGCAGTACTTC.